Below are 32 T cell receptor beta chains sequenced from a single sample in a study of cytomegalovirus exposure and HLA in healthy donors. This PCR relied on a set of 60 Vbeta primers and 13 Jbeta primers. Clones were sequenced by immunoSEQ multiplex PCR, and TCRdb holds only the in-frame ones, with some missing. The table shows about 130,000 clones, with around 82% occurring only once. The sample was PBMCs. The receptors stem from a man between 50 and 59 years old in good health and CMV-seronegative.

A few counts support this clone. This chain joins TRBV2 and TRBJ2-2; 12 nucleotides line up with TRBD1. The CDR3 loop spans 17 amino acids. With V trimmed by 3 bases and J by 6 bases, 8 bases remained unmatched. The germline V gene encodes CDR1 SNHLY and CDR2 FYNNEI. CDR3 residues: CASSERGQGAFSGELFF. CDR3 in DNA: TGTGCCAGCAGTGAGAGGGGACAGGGGGCGTTTTCCGGGGAGCTGTTTTTT.

The chain combines TRBV28 with TRBJ1-5; unclear D gene. This CDR3 has 14 amino acids. CDR1 is MDHEN, CDR2 SYDVKM, per germline. V was clipped by 1 base and J by 2 bases, with 6 bases between them. CDR3 nucleotides: TGTGCCAGCAGTTTATTATCCGGCAATCAGCCCCAGCATTTT. Its translation: CASSLLSGNQPQHF.

The rearrangement uses TRBV6-6 and TRBJ2-5; 8 nucleotides match TRBD1. Germline V gene sequence: CDR1 MNHNY, CDR2 SVGAGI (reference sequence). CDR3 size: 13 residues. The trim removed 5 bases at V and 5 bases at J, leaving 4 bases unmatched. The CDR3 DNA follows: TGTGCCAGCAGTCTAGGGACAGGCGAGACCCAGTACTTC. Encoded protein: CASSLGTGETQYF.

Here the CDR3 reads CASSFLADNQPQHF. The CDR3 coding sequence is TGTGCCAGTAGTTTTCTAGCAGACAATCAGCCCCAGCATTTT. This chain links TRBV19 with TRBJ1-5, with D hard to call. CDR1 LNHDA and CDR2 SQIVND come from the germline V gene (reference sequence). Trimming shortened V by 5 bases and J by 3 bases, and 11 bases separated the two germline ends. The CDR3 extends over 14 amino acids.

This clone was recorded a few times. V is TRBV9 and J is TRBJ2-1; 13 positions match TRBD2. The CDR3 contains 15 residues. CDR1 SGDLS and CDR2 YYNGEE come from the germline V gene. J was trimmed by 9 bases and V by 3 bases; bases with no gene match: 6. The DNA of the CDR3 is TGTGCCAGCAGCGCATTAGGGACTAGCGGGGCTGAGCAGTTCTTC. Translated, it gives CASSALGTSGAEQFF.

V usage is TRBV28 and J usage is TRBJ1-5, with a weak D call TRBD1 (5 bases). V was pared by 2 bases and J by 0 bases, with 11 bases between. This CDR3 is built from 16 residues. CDR1 and CDR2 (germline): MDHEN, SYDVKM. CDR3 DNA sequence: TGTGCCAGCAGTTTAGACAGCAGGTATAGCAATCAGCCCCAGCATTTT. This translates into CASSLDSRYSNQPQHF.

The rearrangement links TRBV1 to TRBJ1-2; TRBD1 reflects the table's D call only, with no check against the DNA. TRBV1 is shown as a pseudogene. The CDR3 is 12 amino acids. The DNA of the CDR3 is TGCACCAGCAGCCCTCGGACACATGGCTACACCTTC. Protein product: CTSSPRTHGYTF.

This clone was seen more than once but under ten times. The chain employs TRBV28 and TRBJ2-1; D gene ambiguous. The CDR3 extends over 15 amino acids. Germline V gives CDR1 MDHEN, CDR2 SYDVKM. V was pared by 2 bases and J by 7 bases, with 15 bases between. In DNA form, the CDR3 reads TGTGCCAGCAGTTTACGAGAGACTGTCCCAAATGAGCAGTTCTTC. This encodes CASSLRETVPNEQFF.

Concerning this clone: Sequence at one end of the junction differs from germline and may be a read error. At the DNA level, this CDR3 is encoded by other sequences in the same sample as well. The chain carries TRBV7-9 and TRBJ2-5, with D perhaps TRBD1 or TRBD2 (5 bases each). The V gene's germline CDR1 is SEHNR and CDR2 FQNEAQ (reference sequence). The CDR3 loop spans 12 amino acids. In DNA form, the CDR3 reads TGTGCCAGCAGTTTAGGGGAGGAGACCCAGTACTTC. Its translation is CASSLGEETQYF.

In its sample, this clone was seen a few times. This rearrangement joins TRBV2 to TRBJ2-5; D possibly corresponds to TRBD1 (6 bases). Germline CDR1 and CDR2: SNHLY and FYNNEI. V was cut by 8 bases and J by 2 bases, with 15 bases left in between. This CDR3 contains 14 residues. CDR3 sequence: CASVVGTQQETQYF. DNA of the CDR3: TGTGCCAGCGTGGTCGGGACACAGCAAGAGACCCAGTACTTC. The complete variable domain, with remaining parts taken from reference TRBV2 and TRBJ2-5, reads EPEVTQTPSHQVTQMGQEVILRCVPISNHLYFYWYRQILGQKVEFLVSFYNNEISEKSEIFDDQFSVERPDGSNFTLKIRSTKLEDSAMYFCASVVGTQQETQYFGPGTRLLVL.

The chain has TRBV19 and TRBJ1-5, with 9 bases aligning to TRBD1. V gave up 6 bases and J gave up 1 base; unmatched junction bases: 19. CDR3 size: 20 residues. Germline V gene sequence: CDR1 LNHDA, CDR2 SQIVND (reference sequence). The CDR3 nucleotides read TGTGCCAGTAGAGTTTCTACCGGGACAGGGATAGGAGTGAGCAATCAGCCCCAGCATTTT. Its translation is CASRVSTGTGIGVSNQPQHF.

The chain is built from TRBV6-6 and TRBJ2-5, with D perhaps matching TRBD2 (6 bases). Germline CDR1 MNHNY, CDR2 SVGAGI (reference sequence). The CDR3 extends over 12 amino acids. Deletions cut 6 bases from V and 9 bases from J, with 14 bases between. The CDR3 DNA reads as TGTGCCAGCAGCCCAAATGGGGAGGCCCAGTACTTC. Protein product: CASSPNGEAQYF.

The chain joins TRBV9 to TRBJ2-3; no reliable D call. Trimming shortened V by 0 bases and J by 0 bases, and 11 bases separated the two germline ends. The length of the CDR3 is 16 residues. Looked up from germline, CDR1 is SGDLS and CDR2 is YYNGEE. The CDR3 region has the DNA TGTGCCAGCAGCGTAGATTTAGCACGAAGCACAGATACGCAGTATTTT. This sequence encodes CASSVDLARSTDTQYF.

The genes are TRBV5-5 and TRBJ1-2; D is ambiguous. V lost 0 bases and J lost 2, with 8 bases in between. Germline assignment: CDR1 SGHKS and CDR2 YYEKEE (reference sequence). This CDR3 is 14 amino acids long. The CDR3 sequence is CASSLDGRNYGYTF. The CDR3 coding sequence is TGTGCCAGCAGCTTGGACGGGAGAAACTATGGCTACACCTTC.

The chain links TRBV7-2 to TRBJ2-2, with unresolved D. Germline CDR1 and CDR2: SGHTA and FQGNSA. V dropped 3 bases and J dropped 0 bases, with 8 bases sitting between them. This CDR3 is built from 15 residues. CDR3 nucleotide sequence: TGTGCCAGCAGCTTGCGACTGCCGAACACCGGGGAGCTGTTTTTT. Translating it yields CASSLRLPNTGELFF.

The V gene is TRBV4-1, the J gene TRBJ2-7; a possible D gene is TRBD1 (6 bases). Germline values: CDR1 MGHRA, CDR2 YSYEKL. V gave up 4 bases and J gave up 2 bases, with 9 bases separating them. The CDR3 contains 13 residues. The CDR3 DNA reads as TGCGCCAGCAGCCCACAGGGAGCCTACGAGCAGTACTTC. It translates to CASSPQGAYEQYF.

This clone was observed a handful of times. This chain connects TRBV4-3 to TRBJ2-1; a possible D gene is TRBD1 (5 bases). Trimming took 0 bases from V and 6 from J, leaving 15 bases between them. This CDR3 comprises 16 residues. Germline V CDR1 and CDR2: LGHNA, YSLEER. The CDR3: CASSQDPRQGGNEQFF. The CDR3 nucleotides read TGCGCCAGCAGCCAAGATCCCCGCCAGGGTGGCAATGAGCAGTTCTTC.

This clone was seen a handful of times. This chain links TRBV7-3 with TRBJ1-3; 8 bases align to TRBD1. Germline V CDR1 and CDR2: SGHTA, FQGTGA. The ends lost 2 bases at V and 4 bases at J; junction bases unmatched: 4. The length of the CDR3 is 15 residues. This chain's CDR3 is CASSLSGGFGNTIYF. The CDR3 nucleotides read TGTGCCAGCAGCTTATCAGGGGGCTTCGGAAACACCATATATTTT.

Only one count was recorded for this clone. V gene TRBV6-4 combines with J gene TRBJ2-2; 11 bases line up with TRBD2. CDR1 is MRHNA, CDR2 SNTAGT, per germline. The CDR3 extends over 18 amino acids. J gave up 2 bases and V 0 bases, and 5 bases lay outside the gene matches. The CDR3 here is CASSDSASGRTNTGELFF. The CDR3 DNA reads TGTGCCAGCAGTGACTCCGCTAGCGGGAGGACCAACACCGGGGAGCTGTTTTTT.

The rearrangement links TRBV6-6 to TRBJ1-3; D is unresolved. Trimming left V 2 bases short and J 0 bases short, with 8 bases between. CDR3 length: 15 amino acids. From germline, CDR1 is MNHNY and CDR2 SVGAGI (reference sequence). CDR3 protein: CASSYERSSGNTIYF. The CDR3, as DNA: TGTGCCAGCAGTTACGAACGGAGCTCTGGAAACACCATATATTTT.

The gene calls are TRBV6-1 and TRBJ2-2, with D tentatively TRBD1 (5 bases). The germline V gene has CDR1 MNHNS and CDR2 SASEGT. With 5 bases removed from V and 1 base from J, the gap between germline ends came to 8 bases. The length of the CDR3 is 14 residues. The CDR3 DNA reads as TGTGCCAGCAGTCCTCAGGGGAACACCGGGGAGCTGTTTTTT. Translation gives CASSPQGNTGELFF.

A single count supports this clone. The gene calls are TRBV5-1 and TRBJ2-2, with a tentative D call TRBD2 (5 bases). Trimming left V 4 bases short and J 4 bases short, with 17 bases between. CDR3 length: 16 residues. Germline CDR1 is SGHRS and CDR2 is YFSETQ. CDR3 nucleotides: TGCGCCAGCAGCCCCTCCGAGCGGCGAGGCACCGGGGAGCTGTTTTTT. It specifies CASSPSERRGTGELFF.

This clone appeared once. This chain joins TRBV5-4 and TRBJ2-7; the match to TRBD2 covers 8 bases. CDR1 SGHNT and CDR2 YYREEE come from the germline V gene (reference sequence). The CDR3 is 13 residues long. V trimming: 3 bases; J trimming: 7 bases; junction bases outside the gene matches: 6. The CDR3 nucleotides are TGTGCCAGCAGCTATAGCGGGACGTGGGAGCAGTACTTC. It specifies CASSYSGTWEQYF.

V is TRBV19 and J is TRBJ1-2; D is possibly TRBD1 (5 bases). The CDR3 totals 16 residues. Germline-derived CDR1 and CDR2 are LNHDA and SQIVND (reference sequence). Trimming removed 3 bases from V and 7 bases from J, with 21 bases in between. The CDR3 nucleotides read TGTGCCAGTAGTATCTCGGGCGCGGACAAGTCTTTTGGCTACACCTTC. This sequence encodes CASSISGADKSFGYTF.

This clone was detected only a few times. The V gene is TRBV5-1, the J gene TRBJ2-1, with 14 nucleotides matching TRBD2. Germline CDR1 and CDR2: SGHRS and YFSETQ. The CDR3 has 18 residues. Trimming cost V 0 bases and J 5 bases; bases outside gene matches: 7. CDR3 sequence: CASSLAGTSGSFNNEQFF. The CDR3 DNA sequence: TGCGCCAGCAGCTTGGCCGGGACTAGCGGGAGTTTTAACAATGAGCAGTTCTTC.

This rearrangement joins TRBV10-1 to TRBJ2-3; 11 bases align to TRBD2. Looked up from germline, CDR1 is WNHNN and CDR2 is SYGVQD (reference sequence). Unmatched junction bases numbered 5, after V lost 5 bases and J lost 4 bases. This CDR3 has 15 residues. The CDR3 is CASSRLAGRADTQYF. CDR3 coding DNA: TGCGCCAGCAGTCGACTAGCGGGACGGGCAGATACGCAGTATTTT.

The V gene is TRBV18, the J gene TRBJ1-2; D gene ambiguous. Germline loops: CDR1 KGHSH, CDR2 LQKENI. V lost 2 bases, J lost 0 bases, and 13 bases lay in between. CDR3 length equals 16 residues. The CDR3: CASSPISREANYGYTF. The DNA of the CDR3 is TGTGCCAGCTCACCAATTTCGAGGGAAGCTAACTATGGCTACACCTTC.

This rearrangement joins TRBV6-5 to TRBJ1-4; 7 nucleotides line up with TRBD1. The V and J ends lost 6 bases and 4 bases, in that order; junction bases with no gene match: 8. Germline lookup yields CDR1 MNHEY and CDR2 SVGAGI. There are 15 residues in the CDR3. In DNA form, the CDR3 reads TGTGCCAGCAGCAACAGGGGAATGGGTAATGAAAAACTGTTTTTT. This codes for CASSNRGMGNEKLFF.

The J gene is TRBJ2-1, the V gene TRBV10-2; TRBD2 aligns across 7 bases. Per the germline V gene, CDR1 is WSHSY and CDR2 is SAAADI. The ends lost 8 bases at V and 6 bases at J; junction bases unmatched: 10. The CDR3 is made up of 14 amino acids. The CDR3 DNA follows: TGCGCCAGCGCGCTTGGCGGGAGTCGCAATGAGCAGTTCTTC. This codes for CASALGGSRNEQFF.

This clone was detected only a few times. This chain links TRBV19 with TRBJ2-4; TRBD1 agrees at 8 bases. The CDR3 has 15 residues. V trimming: 7 bases; J trimming: 8 bases; junction bases outside the gene matches: 13. CDR1 and CDR2 (germline): LNHDA, SQIVND (reference sequence). The CDR3 DNA reads as TGTGCCAGTACCCCGACGGACAGGGTAAGAGACATTCAGTACTTC. Its protein is CASTPTDRVRDIQYF.

The rearrangement joins TRBV19 to TRBJ1-5; D ambiguous. Trimming took 4 bases from V and 3 from J, leaving 13 bases between them. Per germline, CDR1 LNHDA and CDR2 SQIVND (reference sequence). The length of the CDR3 is 15 residues. This chain's CDR3 is CASSRGGVHNQPQHF. The CDR3 DNA is TGTGCCAGTAGTAGAGGCGGGGTGCACAATCAGCCCCAGCATTTT.

The rearrangement joins TRBV6-5 to TRBJ1-3, with 7 bases matching TRBD1. Trimming removed 0 bases from V and 0 bases from J; junction bases left unmatched: 2. Germline values: CDR1 MNHEY, CDR2 SVGAGI. This CDR3 is 16 amino acids long. CDR3 nucleotides: TGTGCCAGCAGTTACTCGGACAGGCTCTCTGGAAACACCATATATTTT. Translated, it gives CASSYSDRLSGNTIYF.